Each of the 31 T cell receptor beta chains below was sequenced from the same sample in a study of cytomegalovirus exposure and HLA in healthy donors. The PCR employed 60 Vbeta primers together with 13 Jbeta primers. Profiled with immunoSEQ multiplex PCR; TCRdb holds only in-frame clones, not every one. The sample has 120,000 or so clones; more than 60% are singletons. The specimen sequenced was PBMCs. These receptors all stem from a woman aged 40 to 55 in good health and CMV-seronegative.

The J gene is TRBJ1-5, the V gene TRBV21-1; TRBD1, the table's D call, was not compared with the DNA. TRBV21-1 is a recognized pseudogene. The CDR3 extends over 16 amino acids. In DNA, the CDR3 is TGTGCCAGCAGCAAAGTACCAGGGGGCGAAGATCAGCCCCAGCATTTT. This sequence encodes CASSKVPGGEDQPQHF.

This clone was counted only a few times. The V call is TRBV18, the J call TRBJ2-2; TRBD2 aligns across 9 bases. CDR1 is KGHSH and CDR2 is LQKENI in the germline V gene. With 3 bases clipped from V and 5 bases from J, the junction kept 7 bases outside the gene matches. This CDR3 region has 16 residues. DNA for the CDR3: TGTGCCAGCTCACCGACTAGCGGAGGGGGAACCGGGGAGCTGTTTTTT. It is translated as CASSPTSGGGTGELFF.

A remark on this clone: One junction end disagrees with the germline gene, perhaps due to a read error. This chain uses TRBV6-1 with TRBJ1-5; TRBD1 might be the D (6 bases). Germline V gene sequence: CDR1 MNHNS, CDR2 SASEGT. The CDR3 runs to 15 residues. The CDR3 coding sequence is TGTGCCGGCAGTGGAGGCAGGGGTATCAATCAGCCCCAGCATTTT. Encoded protein: CAGSGGRGINQPQHF.

The V gene is TRBV18, the J gene TRBJ1-2; the D gene is possibly TRBD1 (5 bases). The CDR3 consists of 13 residues. The V end was cut by 2 bases, the J end by 7 bases, with 11 bases between. Germline CDR1 KGHSH, CDR2 LQKENI. CDR3 protein: CASSPTQGRGYTF. The CDR3 DNA reads as TGTGCCAGCTCACCAACCCAGGGTCGTGGCTACACCTTC.

The chain employs TRBV4-1 and TRBJ1-1, with D possibly matching TRBD1 (5 bases). The ends were cut back, 1 base at V and 4 bases at J, with 13 bases in the middle. The CDR3 consists of 15 residues. Per the germline V gene, CDR1 is MGHRA and CDR2 is YSYEKL. This CDR3 is CASSQGFVGGTEAFF. CDR3 bases: TGCGCCAGCAGCCAAGGATTCGTGGGGGGCACTGAAGCTTTCTTT.

This clone has a handful of counts. This chain links TRBV6-5 with TRBJ1-5; no firm D call. CDR1 is MNHEY, CDR2 SVGAGI, per germline. The CDR3 is 15 amino acids. The V and J ends lost 0 bases and 0 bases respectively, with 6 bases between them. The CDR3 spells CASSYSASSNQPQHF. The CDR3 bases are TGTGCCAGCAGTTACTCGGCCAGTAGCAATCAGCCCCAGCATTTT.

A single count supports this clone. The genes are TRBV7-8 and TRBJ2-1; 8 bases fit TRBD2. Looked up from germline, CDR1 is SGHVS and CDR2 is FQNEAQ. This CDR3 is 15 amino acids long. V lost 3 bases and J lost 0; bases outside the gene matches: 1. In DNA, the CDR3 is TGTGCCAGCAGCTTCAGCGGGAGCTCCTACAATGAGCAGTTCTTC. Protein sequence: CASSFSGSSYNEQFF.

In its sample, this clone was seen once. The V call is TRBV29-1, the J call TRBJ2-1, with 8 nucleotides matching TRBD1. Per germline, CDR1 SQVTM and CDR2 ANQGSEA. CDR3 length: 10 amino acids. V lost 3 bases to trimming and J lost 13 bases; unmatched junction nucleotides: 2. CDR3 protein: CSVDGQGQFF. In DNA, the CDR3 is TGCAGCGTTGATGGACAGGGACAGTTCTTC.

The chain is built from TRBV7-2 and TRBJ1-6; 9 bases are a match to TRBD1. Germline V gene lookup returns CDR1 SGHTA and CDR2 FQGNSA. J was trimmed by 6 bases and V by 3 bases; bases with no gene match: 6. The CDR3 has 16 amino acids. CDR3 in DNA: TGTGCCAGCAGCTTTACAGGGGGCGACCTTAATTCACCCCTCCACTTT. Translated: CASSFTGGDLNSPLHF.

This clone was seen a few times. This chain links TRBV6-1 with TRBJ1-1; 7 bases align to TRBD1. The CDR3 loop spans 12 amino acids. CDR1 MNHNS and CDR2 SASEGT come from the germline V gene. The CDR3 here is CASAGQKIEAFF. The CDR3, as DNA: TGTGCTTCCGCGGGACAGAAAATTGAAGCTTTCTTT.

This clone was seen more than once but under ten times. This sequence joins TRBV29-1 and TRBJ1-2; D gene ambiguous. The V end lost 4 bases, the J end lost 5 bases, and 20 bases lay between the germline ends. The CDR3 runs to 15 residues. CDR1 and CDR2 from the germline V gene are SQVTM and ANQGSEA. CDR3 nucleotide sequence: TGCAGCGTTGTGTGGGCTACCTCTGATGGATATGGCTACACCTTC. It specifies CSVVWATSDGYGYTF.

The J gene is TRBJ2-7, the V gene TRBV19; D is perhaps TRBD2 (5 bases). The V gene's germline CDR1 is LNHDA and CDR2 SQIVND (reference sequence). V was clipped by 3 bases and J by 2 bases, with 11 bases between them. This CDR3 region has 14 residues. The CDR3 loop is CASSISGEPYEQYF. As DNA, the CDR3 is TGTGCCAGTAGTATCTCCGGGGAACCCTACGAGCAGTACTTC. Full variable domain (rest looked up from reference TRBV19 and TRBJ2-7): DGGITQSPKYLFRKEGQNVTLSCEQNLNHDAMYWYRQDPGQGLRLIYYSQIVNDFQKGDIAEGYSVSREKKESFPLTVTSAQKNPTAFYLCASSISGEPYEQYFGPGTRLTVT.

This sequence joins TRBV19 and TRBJ1-3; TRBD1 is a possible D gene (6 bases). The V gene's germline CDR1 is LNHDA and CDR2 SQIVND (reference sequence). The CDR3 is 13 residues long. Between the trimmed V and J ends, which lost 8 bases and 10 bases, there was a span of 18 bases. Here the CDR3 DNA reads TGTGCCAGTTGGGGGCAGGACCCTACTACCATATATTTT. It is translated as CASWGQDPTTIYF.

V gene TRBV19 combines with J gene TRBJ2-5, with 9 bases fitting TRBD1. J lost 1 base, V lost 10 bases, and 4 bases had no gene match. The CDR3 loop spans 13 amino acids. Germline V gives CDR1 LNHDA, CDR2 SQIVND (reference sequence). The CDR3 sequence is CATGQGLQETQYF. The CDR3 DNA follows: TGTGCCACGGGACAGGGTCTCCAAGAGACCCAGTACTTC.

V usage is TRBV27 and J usage is TRBJ1-6, with D unclear. Germline CDR1 is MNHEY and CDR2 is SMNVEV (reference sequence). Trimming took off 2 bases at V and 3 bases at J, with 8 bases between the two ends. The CDR3 is 15 residues long. The CDR3 spells CASSLTVNYNSPLHF. CDR3 nucleotides: TGTGCCAGCAGTTTAACGGTTAACTATAATTCACCCCTCCACTTT.

The V and J genes are TRBV2 and TRBJ2-5; D is ambiguous. Trimming left V 7 bases short and J 5 bases short, with 17 bases between. The germline V gene has CDR1 SNHLY and CDR2 FYNNEI. CDR3 size: 14 residues. The chain's CDR3 is CASIDPTVSETQYF. The CDR3 nucleotides are TGTGCCAGCATCGACCCTACAGTCTCCGAGACCCAGTACTTC.

The chain links TRBV11-1 to TRBJ1-5; D is uncertain. Between the trimmed V and J ends, which lost 5 bases and 6 bases, there was a span of 11 bases. The CDR3 runs to 13 residues. The germline gives CDR1 SGHAT, CDR2 FQDESV (reference sequence). The CDR3 region has the DNA TGTGCCAGCAGCCTCCGACGGGGTCAGCCCCAGCATTTT. Residues: CASSLRRGQPQHF.

The chain joins TRBV7-6 to TRBJ2-2, with TRBD1 as a possible D gene (5 bases). Trimming stripped 1 base from V and 3 bases from J, with 9 bases between. CDR1 is SGHVS and CDR2 is FNYEAQ in the germline V gene. The CDR3 sequence is 15 residues long. CDR3 DNA sequence: TGTGCCAGCAGCTTAGGGACAACTCACACCGGGGAGCTGTTTTTT. Encoded protein: CASSLGTTHTGELFF.

The chain recombines TRBV7-8 with TRBJ1-3; D unresolved. Germline V CDR1 and CDR2: SGHVS, FQNEAQ. This CDR3 spans 16 amino acids. Trimming removed 3 bases from V and 5 bases from J, with 17 bases in between. CDR3 residues: CASSFGSRADRNTIYF. The CDR3 coding sequence is TGTGCCAGCAGCTTTGGGTCGAGGGCGGATAGAAACACCATATATTTT.

This clone turned up a few times. V usage is TRBV5-1 and J usage is TRBJ2-7; tentative D call: TRBD1 (6 bases). CDR1 and CDR2 (germline): SGHRS, YFSETQ. Trimming shortened V by 3 bases and J by 4 bases, and 17 bases separated the two germline ends. The CDR3 sequence is 15 residues long. The CDR3 is CASSWGHRDKYEQYF. The DNA for the CDR3 is TGCGCCAGCAGCTGGGGGCATCGGGACAAATACGAGCAGTACTTC.

V usage is TRBV7-2 and J usage is TRBJ1-5, with a tentative D call TRBD1 (5 bases). The V end lost 1 base, the J end lost 7 bases, and 11 bases lay between the germline ends. The CDR3 sequence is 14 residues long. The germline CDR1 and CDR2 sequences are SGHTA and FQGNSA. CDR3: CASSLVQGLQPQHF. CDR3 bases: TGTGCCAGCAGCTTAGTCCAGGGCCTCCAGCCCCAGCATTTT.

Note on this clone: One end of the junction is discordant with germline, which a read error may explain. The chain carries TRBV7-9 and TRBJ2-5; 9 nucleotides match TRBD1. The end of the DNA fits TRBJ2-7 better, so the J call may be wrong. Germline V gene sequence: CDR1 SEHNR, CDR2 FQNEAQ (reference sequence). The CDR3 contains 18 residues. CDR3 loop: CSSSSFEGDRESQYEQYF. DNA for the CDR3: TGTTCCAGCAGCTCCTTCGAAGGGGACAGGGAATCTCAGTACGAGCAGTACTTC.

The chain is built from TRBV19 and TRBJ2-1; 8 nucleotides align to TRBD2. Trimming at V came to 6 bases and at J to 6 bases, leaving 4 bases not matched to a gene. CDR1 LNHDA and CDR2 SQIVND come from the germline V gene (reference sequence). There are 13 residues in the CDR3. The CDR3, as DNA: TGTGCCAGTAGGCCCCTAGCGGGCAATGAGCAGTTCTTC. Protein: CASRPLAGNEQFF.

This clone has just a few counts. V is TRBV18 and J is TRBJ2-3; D is undetermined. In germline, CDR1 is KGHSH, CDR2 LQKENI. CDR3 length equals 12 residues. Between the trimmed V and J ends, which lost 6 bases and 0 bases, there was a span of 4 bases. The CDR3 protein is CASSASTDTQYF. CDR3 DNA: TGTGCCAGCTCGGCTAGCACAGATACGCAGTATTTT.

This chain connects TRBV28 to TRBJ2-5, with TRBD1 matching over 12 bases. The DNA matches TRBJ2-7 better at its end, which makes the J call doubtful. Germline CDR1 is MDHEN and CDR2 is SYDVKM. This CDR3 contains 15 residues. CDR3 bases: TGTGCCAGCTACCCGGGGACAGGGGGCCTTTACGAGCAGTACTTC. This encodes CASYPGTGGLYEQYF.

The J gene is TRBJ2-3, the V gene TRBV5-4; 7 bases agree with TRBD2. CDR1 and CDR2 (germline): SGHNT, YYREEE (reference sequence). The trim removed 6 bases at V and 4 bases at J, leaving 8 bases unmatched. The CDR3 has 14 amino acids. The CDR3 DNA follows: TGTGCCAGCACCCGTCGCGGGGGACCAGATACGCAGTATTTT. Residues: CASTRRGGPDTQYF.

The rearrangement uses TRBV5-4 and TRBJ1-1, with TRBD1 matching over 7 bases. Per the germline V gene, CDR1 is SGHNT and CDR2 is YYREEE (reference sequence). After removal of 6 bases from V and 1 base from J, the junction contained 6 bases not matched to a gene. The CDR3 extends over 14 amino acids. CDR3 residues: CASTREGANTEAFF. The CDR3 DNA is TGTGCCAGCACCCGGGAGGGGGCGAACACTGAAGCTTTCTTT.

This clone was picked up a small number of times. The chain recombines TRBV23-1 with TRBJ1-6; TRBD1 is a possible D gene (6 bases). TRBV23-1 is an ORF, with its function uncertain. The CDR3 totals 15 residues. Trimming removed 2 bases from V and 8 bases from J, with 13 bases in between. CDR3 nucleotide sequence: TGCGCCAGCAGTCAAGATGCAGGGGTCTATTCACCCCTCCACTTT. This codes for CASSQDAGVYSPLHF.

The V gene is TRBV19, the J gene TRBJ1-5, with no clear D. CDR1 is LNHDA and CDR2 is SQIVND in the germline V gene (reference sequence). The CDR3 covers 16 residues. Trimming removed 7 bases from V and 7 bases from J, with 23 bases in between. In DNA form, the CDR3 reads TGTGCCAGTAACCCCCCCCGGGGAGAGGTTCGGCAGCCCCAGCATTTT. As protein: CASNPPRGEVRQPQHF.

Note on this clone: One end of the junction is discordant with germline, which a read error may explain. The chain links TRBV7-7 to TRBJ2-1; TRBD1 matches 8 bases. The CDR3 has 13 residues. Germline values: CDR1 SSHAT, CDR2 FNYEAQ (reference sequence). The chain's CDR3 is CASSLTDRAEQFF. The CDR3 DNA sequence: TGTGCTAGCAGCCTAACGGACAGGGCTGAGCAGTTCTTC.

J is TRBJ2-2 and V is TRBV11-1; D perhaps matches TRBD2 (6 bases). The V gene's germline CDR1 is SGHAT and CDR2 FQDESV (reference sequence). There are 15 residues in the CDR3. The V gene lost 2 bases and the J gene lost 5 bases, with 12 bases spanning the gap. The CDR3 nucleotides are TGTGCCAGCAGCTTAAATCTTGGGGGGACCGGGGAGCTGTTTTTT. As protein: CASSLNLGGTGELFF.